These 5 T cell receptor beta chains originate from one sample sequenced in a study of CD8+ T cells in alopecia areata. Extraction of RNA preceded its reverse transcription into cDNA, which served as the sequencing template. Assay: immunoSEQ multiplex PCR; the TCRdb copy retains only in-frame clones and omits some. Of 100,000 to 150,000 clones in the sample, 58% were seen once. The sample here was CD4+ T cells sorted from blood, taken at week 0. The receptor set was obtained from a human donor with alopecia areata.

This chain links TRBV4-3 with TRBJ2-5, with TRBD2 matching over 7 bases. The junction had 4 bases not matched to a gene; V was cut back by 3 bases and J by 0 bases. Germline V gives CDR1 LGHNA, CDR2 YSLEER. The CDR3 length is 15 residues. CDR3 sequence: CASSQAGTNQETQYF. CDR3 bases: TGCGCCAGCAGCCAGGCCGGGACTAACCAAGAGACCCAGTACTTC.

The chain carries TRBV7-6 and TRBJ2-7; 8 bases line up with TRBD1. The V segment lost 5 bases and the J segment 4 bases; nucleotides outside the gene matches: 4. This CDR3 has 13 residues. Germline values: CDR1 SGHVS, CDR2 FNYEAQ. In nucleotides, the CDR3 is TGTGCCAGCAGCAGGGACAGGATTTACGAGCAGTACTTC. This encodes CASSRDRIYEQYF. The full variable domain, its missing parts supplied by reference TRBV7-6 and TRBJ2-7, is GAGVSQSPRYKVTKRGQDVALRCDPISGHVSLYWYRQALGQGPEFLTYFNYEAQQDKSGLPNDRFSAERPEGSISTLTIQRTEQRDSAMYRCASSRDRIYEQYFGPGTRLTVT.

This CDR3 reads CASSHGQGANTGELFF. CDR3 nucleotide sequence: TGCGCCAGCAGCCACGGACAGGGGGCGAACACCGGGGAGCTGTTTTTT. The chain is built from TRBV5-1 and TRBJ2-2; 10 bases map to TRBD1. CDR3 size: 16 residues. With V trimmed by 4 bases and J by 0 bases, 3 bases remained unmatched. In germline, CDR1 is SGHRS, CDR2 YFSETQ.

This chain connects TRBV4-2 to TRBJ2-7; 8 positions agree with TRBD1. The V gene end was trimmed by 2 bases and the J gene end by 6 bases; junction bases not matched to a gene: 12. The length of the CDR3 is 16 residues. Germline assignment: CDR1 LGHNA and CDR2 YNFKEQ. The CDR3 spells CASSQPTATGDFEQYF. The CDR3 DNA follows: TGTGCCAGCAGCCAACCTACGGCGACAGGGGACTTCGAGCAGTACTTC.

This clone was seen a single time. The chain has TRBV4-2 and TRBJ2-6; D is perhaps TRBD2 (7 bases). The germline V gene has CDR1 LGHNA and CDR2 YNFKEQ. This CDR3 comprises 17 residues. Trimming pared 4 bases from V and 2 bases from J, leaving 15 bases between. The CDR3 protein is CASSLHGGATGANVLTF. The CDR3 DNA follows: TGTGCCAGCAGCCTCCATGGGGGGGCTACTGGGGCCAACGTCCTGACTTTC.